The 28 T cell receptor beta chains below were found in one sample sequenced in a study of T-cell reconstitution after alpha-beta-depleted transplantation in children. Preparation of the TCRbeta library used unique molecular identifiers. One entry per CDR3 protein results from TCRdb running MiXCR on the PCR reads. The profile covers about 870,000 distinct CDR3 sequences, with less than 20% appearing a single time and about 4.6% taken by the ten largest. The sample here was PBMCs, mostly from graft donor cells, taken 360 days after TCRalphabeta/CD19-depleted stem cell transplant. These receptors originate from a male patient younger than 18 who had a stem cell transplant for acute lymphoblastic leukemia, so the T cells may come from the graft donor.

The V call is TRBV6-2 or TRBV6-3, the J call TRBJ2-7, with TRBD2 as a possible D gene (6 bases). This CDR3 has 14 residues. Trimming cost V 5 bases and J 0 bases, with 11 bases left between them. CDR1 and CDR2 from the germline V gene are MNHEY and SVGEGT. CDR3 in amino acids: CASSRLGTSYEQYF. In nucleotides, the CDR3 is TGTGCCAGCAGTCGACTAGGAACCTCCTACGAGCAGTACTTC.

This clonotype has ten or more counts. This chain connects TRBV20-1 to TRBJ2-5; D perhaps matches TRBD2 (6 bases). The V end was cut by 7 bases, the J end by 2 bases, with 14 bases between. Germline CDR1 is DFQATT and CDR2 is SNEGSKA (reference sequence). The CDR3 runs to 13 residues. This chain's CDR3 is CSVRGRKQETQYF. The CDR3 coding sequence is TGCAGTGTACGGGGGAGGAAACAAGAGACCCAGTACTTC.

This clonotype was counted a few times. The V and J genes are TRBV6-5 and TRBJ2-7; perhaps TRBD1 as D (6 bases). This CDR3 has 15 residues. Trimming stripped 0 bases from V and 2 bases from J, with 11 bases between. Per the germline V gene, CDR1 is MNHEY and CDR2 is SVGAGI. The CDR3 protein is CASSYSIAGAYEQYF. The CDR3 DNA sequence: TGTGCCAGCAGTTACTCGATCGCAGGGGCCTACGAGCAGTACTTC.

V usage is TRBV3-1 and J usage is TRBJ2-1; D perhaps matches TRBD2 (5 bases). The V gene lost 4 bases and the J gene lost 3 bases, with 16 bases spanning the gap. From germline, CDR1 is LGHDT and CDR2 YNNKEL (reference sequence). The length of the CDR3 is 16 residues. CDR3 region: CASSRGERTFYNEQFF. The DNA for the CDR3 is TGTGCCAGCAGCCGCGGTGAGCGGACTTTCTACAATGAGCAGTTCTTC.

Here the CDR3 reads CAISDAPRDEQFF. CDR3 nucleotide sequence: TGTGCCATCAGTGACGCACCCCGCGATGAGCAGTTCTTC. The chain combines TRBV10-3 with TRBJ2-1; D unclear. This CDR3 contains 13 residues. Germline lookup yields CDR1 ENHRY and CDR2 SYGVKD. V was pared by 3 bases and J by 8 bases, with 11 bases between.

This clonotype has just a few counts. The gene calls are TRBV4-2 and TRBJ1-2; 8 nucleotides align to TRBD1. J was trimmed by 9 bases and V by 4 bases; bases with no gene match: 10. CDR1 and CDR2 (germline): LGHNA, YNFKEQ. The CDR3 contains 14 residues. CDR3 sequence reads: CASSLSTGGLSYTF. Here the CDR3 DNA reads TGTGCCAGCAGCCTATCTACAGGGGGATTAAGCTACACCTTC.

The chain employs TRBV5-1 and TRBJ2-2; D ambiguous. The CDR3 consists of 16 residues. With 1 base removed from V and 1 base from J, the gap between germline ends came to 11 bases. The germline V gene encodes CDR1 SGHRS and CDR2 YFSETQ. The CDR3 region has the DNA TGCGCCAGCAGCTTGCCTTTCGGGCTGAACACCGGGGAGCTGTTTTTT. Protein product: CASSLPFGLNTGELFF.

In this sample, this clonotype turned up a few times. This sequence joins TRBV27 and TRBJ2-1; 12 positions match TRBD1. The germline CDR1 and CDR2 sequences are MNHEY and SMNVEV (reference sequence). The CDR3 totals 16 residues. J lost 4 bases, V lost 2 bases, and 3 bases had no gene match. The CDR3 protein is CASSLGTGGFYNEQFF. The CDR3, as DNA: TGTGCCAGCAGTTTAGGGACAGGGGGCTTTTACAATGAGCAGTTCTTC.

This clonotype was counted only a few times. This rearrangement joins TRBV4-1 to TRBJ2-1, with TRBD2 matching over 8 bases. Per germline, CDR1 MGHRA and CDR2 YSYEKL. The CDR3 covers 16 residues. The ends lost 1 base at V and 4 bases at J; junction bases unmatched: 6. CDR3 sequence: CASSQVGGRPYNEQFF. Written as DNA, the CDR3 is TGCGCCAGCAGCCAAGTCGGCGGGAGGCCGTACAATGAGCAGTTCTTC.

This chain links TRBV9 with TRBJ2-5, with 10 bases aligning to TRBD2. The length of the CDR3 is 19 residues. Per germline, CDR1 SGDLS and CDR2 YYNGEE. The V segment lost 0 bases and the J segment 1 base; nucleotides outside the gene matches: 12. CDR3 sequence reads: CASSVGVHLAGGLQETQYF. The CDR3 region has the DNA TGTGCCAGCAGCGTAGGGGTCCATTTAGCGGGAGGCCTCCAAGAGACCCAGTACTTC.

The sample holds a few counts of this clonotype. CDR3 nucleotide sequence: TGTGCCAGCAGTTACGACAGGGGCGCGTACACTGAAGCTTTCTTT. Amino acid sequence: CASSYDRGAYTEAFF. The chain recombines TRBV6-5 with TRBJ1-1; 8 nucleotides align to TRBD1. The germline V gene has CDR1 MNHEY and CDR2 SVGAGI. V was clipped by 2 bases and J by 3 bases; unmatched bases: 5. The CDR3 runs 15 residues.

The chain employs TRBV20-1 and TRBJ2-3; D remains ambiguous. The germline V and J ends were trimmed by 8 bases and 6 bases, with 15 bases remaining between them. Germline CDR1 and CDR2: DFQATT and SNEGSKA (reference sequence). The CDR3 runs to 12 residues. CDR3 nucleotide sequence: TGCAGTCCTCGGACCCTCCCGGATACGCAGTATTTT. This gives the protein CSPRTLPDTQYF.

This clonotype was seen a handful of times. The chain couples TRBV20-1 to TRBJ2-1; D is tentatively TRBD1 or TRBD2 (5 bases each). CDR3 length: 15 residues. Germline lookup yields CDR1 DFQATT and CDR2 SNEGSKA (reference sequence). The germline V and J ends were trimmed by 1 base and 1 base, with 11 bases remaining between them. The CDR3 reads CSARGPWGSYNEQFF. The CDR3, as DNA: TGCAGTGCTAGAGGTCCGTGGGGGTCCTACAATGAGCAGTTCTTC.

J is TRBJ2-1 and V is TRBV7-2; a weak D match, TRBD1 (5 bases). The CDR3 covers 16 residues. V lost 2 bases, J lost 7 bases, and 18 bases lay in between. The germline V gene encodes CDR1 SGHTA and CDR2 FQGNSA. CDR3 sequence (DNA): TGTGCCAGCAGCTTATACCAGGGCGCGGTCGGGAATGAGCAGTTCTTC. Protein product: CASSLYQGAVGNEQFF. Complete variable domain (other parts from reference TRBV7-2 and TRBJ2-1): GAGVSQSPSNKVTEKGKDVELRCDPISGHTALYWYRQSLGQGLEFLIYFQGNSAPDKSGLPSDRFSAERTGGSVSTLTIQRTQQEDSAVYLCASSLYQGAVGNEQFFGPGTRLTVL.

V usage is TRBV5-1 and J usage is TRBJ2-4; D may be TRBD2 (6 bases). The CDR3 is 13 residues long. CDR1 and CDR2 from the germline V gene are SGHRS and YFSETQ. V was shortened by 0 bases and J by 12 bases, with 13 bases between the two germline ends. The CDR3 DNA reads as TGCGCCAGCAGCTTGGGGGAGGTGCCGGATCAGTACTTC. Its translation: CASSLGEVPDQYF.

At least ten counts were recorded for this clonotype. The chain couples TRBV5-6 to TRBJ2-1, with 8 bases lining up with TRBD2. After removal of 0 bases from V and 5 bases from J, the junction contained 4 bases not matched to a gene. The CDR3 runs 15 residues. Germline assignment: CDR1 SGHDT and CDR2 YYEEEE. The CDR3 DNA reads TGTGCCAGCAGCTTGGGACTAGCGAACCACAATGAGCAGTTCTTC. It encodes CASSLGLANHNEQFF.

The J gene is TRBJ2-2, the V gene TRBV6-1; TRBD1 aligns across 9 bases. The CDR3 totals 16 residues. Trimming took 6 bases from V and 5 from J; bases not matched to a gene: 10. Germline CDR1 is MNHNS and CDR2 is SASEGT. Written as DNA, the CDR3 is TGTGCCAGCAGAGTGAGGGACAGGGAGGGGACCGGGGAGCTGTTTTTT. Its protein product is CASRVRDREGTGELFF.

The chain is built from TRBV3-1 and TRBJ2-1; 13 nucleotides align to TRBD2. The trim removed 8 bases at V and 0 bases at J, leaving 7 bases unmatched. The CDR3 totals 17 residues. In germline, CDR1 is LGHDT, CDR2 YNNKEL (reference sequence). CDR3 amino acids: CASCPWTSGSSYNEQFF. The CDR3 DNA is TGTGCCAGCTGCCCCTGGACTAGCGGGAGCTCCTACAATGAGCAGTTCTTC.

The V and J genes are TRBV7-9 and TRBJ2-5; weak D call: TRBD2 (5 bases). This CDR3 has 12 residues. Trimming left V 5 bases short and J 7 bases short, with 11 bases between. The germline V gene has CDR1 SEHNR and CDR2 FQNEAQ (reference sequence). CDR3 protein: CASSQEAWTQYF. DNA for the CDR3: TGTGCCAGCAGCCAGGAGGCATGGACCCAGTACTTC.

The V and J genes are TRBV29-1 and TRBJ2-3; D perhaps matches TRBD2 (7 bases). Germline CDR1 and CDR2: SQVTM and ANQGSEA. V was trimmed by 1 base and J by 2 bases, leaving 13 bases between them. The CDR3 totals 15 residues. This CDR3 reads CSVEGGGQNTDTQYF. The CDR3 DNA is TGCAGCGTTGAAGGGGGGGGGCAGAACACAGATACGCAGTATTTT.

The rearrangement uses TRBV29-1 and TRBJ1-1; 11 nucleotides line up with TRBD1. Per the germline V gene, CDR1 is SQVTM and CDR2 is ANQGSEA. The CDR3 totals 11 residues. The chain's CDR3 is CTGDRGSEAFF. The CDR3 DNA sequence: TGCACCGGGGACAGGGGGTCTGAAGCTTTCTTT.

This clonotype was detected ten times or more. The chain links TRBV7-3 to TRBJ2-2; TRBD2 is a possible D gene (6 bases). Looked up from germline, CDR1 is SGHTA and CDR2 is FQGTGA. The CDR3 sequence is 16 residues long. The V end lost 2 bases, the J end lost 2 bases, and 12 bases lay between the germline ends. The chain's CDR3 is CASSLGGGPNTGELFF. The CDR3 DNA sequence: TGTGCCAGCAGCTTAGGGGGAGGACCAAACACCGGGGAGCTGTTTTTT. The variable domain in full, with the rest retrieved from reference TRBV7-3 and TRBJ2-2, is GAGVSQTPSNKVTEKGKYVELRCDPISGHTALYWYRQSLGQGPEFLIYFQGTGAADDSGLPNDRFFAVRPEGSVSTLKIQRTERGDSAVYLCASSLGGGPNTGELFFGEGSRLTVL.

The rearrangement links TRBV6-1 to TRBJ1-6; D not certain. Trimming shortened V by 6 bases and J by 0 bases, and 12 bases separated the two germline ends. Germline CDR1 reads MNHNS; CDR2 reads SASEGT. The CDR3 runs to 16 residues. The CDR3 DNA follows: TGTGCCAGCAGCCGAAGCAGGAGCTCCTATAATTCACCCCTCCACTTT. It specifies CASSRSRSSYNSPLHF.

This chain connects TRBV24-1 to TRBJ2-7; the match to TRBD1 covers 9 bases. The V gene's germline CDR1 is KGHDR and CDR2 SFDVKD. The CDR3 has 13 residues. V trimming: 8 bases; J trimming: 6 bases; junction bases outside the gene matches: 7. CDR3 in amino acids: CATMETGGIEQYF. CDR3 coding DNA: TGTGCCACCATGGAGACAGGGGGTATCGAGCAGTACTTC.

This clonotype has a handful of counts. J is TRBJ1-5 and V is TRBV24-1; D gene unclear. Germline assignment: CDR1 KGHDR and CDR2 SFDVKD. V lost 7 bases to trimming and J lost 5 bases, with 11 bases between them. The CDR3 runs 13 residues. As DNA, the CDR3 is TGTGCCACCAGCCGTGGTAACGATCAGCCCCAGCATTTT. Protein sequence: CATSRGNDQPQHF.

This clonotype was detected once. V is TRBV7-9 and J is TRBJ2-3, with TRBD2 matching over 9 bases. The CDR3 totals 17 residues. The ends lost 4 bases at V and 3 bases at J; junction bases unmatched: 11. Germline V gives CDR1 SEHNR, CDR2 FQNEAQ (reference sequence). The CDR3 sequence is CASSSIRSGRVTDTQYF. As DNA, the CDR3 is TGTGCCAGCAGCTCAATCCGTAGCGGGAGAGTTACAGATACGCAGTATTTT.

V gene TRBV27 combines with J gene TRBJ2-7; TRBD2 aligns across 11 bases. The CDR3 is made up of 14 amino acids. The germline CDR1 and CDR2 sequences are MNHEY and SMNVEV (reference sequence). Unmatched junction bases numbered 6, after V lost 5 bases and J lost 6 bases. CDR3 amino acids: CASSPETSGAEQYF. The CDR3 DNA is TGTGCCAGCAGTCCGGAGACTAGCGGGGCCGAGCAGTACTTC.

CDR3: CASLDQDSNQPQHF. CDR3 in DNA: TGCGCCAGCCTCGACCAGGACAGCAATCAGCCCCAGCATTTT. The chain combines TRBV5-1 with TRBJ1-5; D is uncertain. Trimming removed 7 bases at V and 1 base at J, with 12 bases between. This CDR3 has 14 residues. The germline gives CDR1 SGHRS, CDR2 YFSETQ.